This T cell receptor (beta chain) was recovered during a study of neurological immune-mediated disorders (dated by TCRdb to the late 2010s). Background for the entire study: Peripheral blood TCR-beta repertoires from patients with HTLV-I-associated myelopathy (HAM/TSP), patients with multiple sclerosis, and healthy controls were compared in the study using UMI-based sequencing. The cohort was made up of about 68 subjects, consisting of roughly 14 HAM/TSP patients, around 35 multiple sclerosis patients and 20 healthy controls. Alongside PBMC samples, the set of some 97 TCR-beta libraries contained longitudinal samples, technical triplicates, and paired CD4+ and CD8+ T-cell subsets that had been sorted. Longitudinal HAM/TSP donors and healthy donors each had 3 time-points at intervals of about 3-45 months.

The research as a whole found: Expanded clones from different subjects shared no identical CDR3 amino acid sequences, which suggests that TCR-beta repertoires were private in all groups. TCR clonal expansion was highest in HAM/TSP patients and lowest in MS patients, with MS patients falling below even healthy controls.

cDNA was synthesized by template-switch 5'RACE using a primer carrying a 10-nucleotide random unique molecular identifier by which each TCR transcript was tagged. Every sequencing run yielded over 200 million TCR-beta sequences covering 15-18 subjects. The RNeasy kit was used to extract total RNA. The KAPA Real-time Library Amplification kit was used to amplify TCR-beta VDJ regions with primers for the TCR constant region and the 5'RACE anchor. Sample indexes and Illumina adaptors were added in a first PCR, after which library yield was increased in a second PCR. After Ampure bead purification, the TCR product of roughly 650 bp was size-selected on a 2% E-gel SizeSelection system. Before pooling, library quality was assessed on a Bioanalyzer, concentration was determined with Qubit, and library quantification was performed with the Kapa Library Quantification kit. Libraries were sequenced paired-end 2 x 150 bp on an Illumina HiSeq 2500. To increase sequence diversity, roughly 23-30% phiX was spiked into each library pool. The published analysis was carried out like this. Quality-filtered reads were processed with the UMI-based MiGEC pipeline, which removed over 75% of raw TCR sequences during error correction. IMGT germline references were used for aligning VDJ genes, and each clonotype was defined as a unique CDR3 amino acid sequence together with its V-J genes. Clonal expansion, Shannon diversity and CDR3 relatedness (CalcPairwiseDistances, ClusterSamples) were evaluated with VDJtools, and phylogenetic trees were built with CLCbio workbench. Clones with at least 8 unique UMIs were defined as expanded, with this threshold being based on coefficient-of-variation modelling across technical triplicates. TCRdb passed the public sequencing reads through fastp at Q25 and MiXCR, retaining productive beta sequences. Every CDR3 protein is listed once, alongside the most common genes and DNA of its rows. TCRdb, not the original authors, processed these V and J calls. For this sample there are about 53,000 distinct CDR3 sequences; more than 8.5% appear just once. Of the sample, under 2% falls within the top ten clones.

Interpreted using the paper, the time point label stands for: longitudinal time-point 1 (baseline). The healthy controls were volunteers from a blood bank in Maryland, USA. Unsorted PBMC libraries were generated from 2 million PBMCs stored in RNAlater at -80 °C until RNA extraction. Peripheral blood was subjected to Ficoll-Hypaque density gradient centrifugation to isolate PBMCs, which were then cryopreserved in liquid nitrogen. This clonotype was found many times. What this receptor recognizes is not known. The record has no base qualities; no much larger clone is one base away. Spanning cysteine to phenylalanine, the CDR3 consists of 12 amino acids. Of all the DNA, just the CDR3 is kept, 36 bases in frame from base 1. V was cut back by 1 base and J by 8 bases, leaving a gap of 8 bases between them. CDR1 LGHNA and CDR2 YSLEER were looked up in the germline V gene.

The sample was PBMCs. Rearrangement joined TRBV4-3 to TRBJ1-1; the D gene is perhaps TRBD1, on 6 matching bases. This clonotype originated in a woman aged 40 to 55 in good health. CDR3 sequence: CASSQGTAEAFF. The sequence in DNA is TGCGCCAGCAGCCAAGGGACAGCAGAAGCTTTCTTT.